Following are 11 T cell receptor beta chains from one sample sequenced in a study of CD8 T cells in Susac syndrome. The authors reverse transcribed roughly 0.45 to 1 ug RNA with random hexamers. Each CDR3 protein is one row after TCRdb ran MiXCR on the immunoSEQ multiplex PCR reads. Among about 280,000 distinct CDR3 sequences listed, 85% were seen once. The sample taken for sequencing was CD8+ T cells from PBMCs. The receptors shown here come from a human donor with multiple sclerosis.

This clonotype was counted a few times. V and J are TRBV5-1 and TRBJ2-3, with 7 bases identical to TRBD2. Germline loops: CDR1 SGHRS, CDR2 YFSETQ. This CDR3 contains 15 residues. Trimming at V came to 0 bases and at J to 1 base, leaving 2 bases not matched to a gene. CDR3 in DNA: TGCGCCAGCAGCTTGGTAACTAGCGGCACAGATACGCAGTATTTT. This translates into CASSLVTSGTDTQYF.

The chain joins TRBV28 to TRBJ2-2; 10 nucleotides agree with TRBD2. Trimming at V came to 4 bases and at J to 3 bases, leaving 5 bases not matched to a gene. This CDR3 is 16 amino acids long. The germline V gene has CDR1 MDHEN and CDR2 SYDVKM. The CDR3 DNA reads TGTGCCAGCAGTTCTGGACTAGCGGTCTACACCGGGGAGCTGTTTTTT. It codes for CASSSGLAVYTGELFF.

Here the CDR3 reads CASSLDTRSTDTQYF. In DNA form, the CDR3 reads TGTGCCAGCAGCTTAGATACGCGGAGCACAGATACGCAGTATTTT. The chain uses TRBV7-8 and TRBJ2-3; no clear D gene. The germline V gene encodes CDR1 SGHVS and CDR2 FQNEAQ. There are 15 residues in the CDR3. The V end lost 1 base, the J end lost 0 bases, and 8 bases lay between the germline ends.

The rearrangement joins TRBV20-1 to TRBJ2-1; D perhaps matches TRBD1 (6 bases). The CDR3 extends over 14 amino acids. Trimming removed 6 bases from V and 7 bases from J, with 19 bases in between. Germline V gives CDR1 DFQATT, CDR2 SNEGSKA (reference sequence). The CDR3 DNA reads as TGCAGTGCCATCGACAGGTATAGTCGAAATGAGCAGTTCTTC. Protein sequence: CSAIDRYSRNEQFF.

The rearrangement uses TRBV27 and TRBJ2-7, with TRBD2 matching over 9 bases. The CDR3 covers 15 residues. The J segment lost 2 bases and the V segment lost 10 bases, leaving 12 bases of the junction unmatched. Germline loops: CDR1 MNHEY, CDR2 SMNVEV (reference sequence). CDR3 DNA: TGTGCCACCGGAAGGCCGACTAGCGGACCCTACGAGCAGTACTTC. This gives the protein CATGRPTSGPYEQYF.

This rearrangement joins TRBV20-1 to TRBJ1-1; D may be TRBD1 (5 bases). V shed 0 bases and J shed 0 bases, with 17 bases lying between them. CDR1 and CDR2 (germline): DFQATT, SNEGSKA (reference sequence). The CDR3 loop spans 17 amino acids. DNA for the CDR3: TGCAGTGCTAGAGATTCTCACAGGTGGAAATTGAACACTGAAGCTTTCTTT. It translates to CSARDSHRWKLNTEAFF.

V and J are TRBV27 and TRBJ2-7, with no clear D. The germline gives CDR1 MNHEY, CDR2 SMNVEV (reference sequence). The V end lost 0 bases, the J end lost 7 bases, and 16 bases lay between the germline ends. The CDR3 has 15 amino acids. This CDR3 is CASSLSGYLRWEQYF. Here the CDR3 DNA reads TGTGCCAGCAGTTTATCGGGTTACCTACGTTGGGAGCAGTACTTC.

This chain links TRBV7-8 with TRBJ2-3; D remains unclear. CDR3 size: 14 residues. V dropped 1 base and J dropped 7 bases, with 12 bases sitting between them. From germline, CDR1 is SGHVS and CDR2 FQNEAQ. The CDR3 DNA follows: TGTGCCAGCAGCTTAGACCGAGTACCACATACGCAGTATTTT. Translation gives CASSLDRVPHTQYF.

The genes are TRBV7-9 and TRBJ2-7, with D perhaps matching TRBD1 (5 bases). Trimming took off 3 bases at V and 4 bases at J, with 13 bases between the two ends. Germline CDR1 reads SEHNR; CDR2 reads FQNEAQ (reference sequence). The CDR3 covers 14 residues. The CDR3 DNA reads TGTGCCAGCAGCTTTGGCCAGGGCTTTTACGAGCAGTACTTC. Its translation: CASSFGQGFYEQYF.

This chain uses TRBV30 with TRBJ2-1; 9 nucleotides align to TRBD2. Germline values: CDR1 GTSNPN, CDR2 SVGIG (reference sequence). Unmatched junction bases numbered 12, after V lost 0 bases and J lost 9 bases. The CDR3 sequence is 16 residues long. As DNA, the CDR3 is TGTGCCTGGAGTGTCCCCGGGACTAGCTACGGAGCTGAGCAGTTCTTC. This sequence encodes CAWSVPGTSYGAEQFF.

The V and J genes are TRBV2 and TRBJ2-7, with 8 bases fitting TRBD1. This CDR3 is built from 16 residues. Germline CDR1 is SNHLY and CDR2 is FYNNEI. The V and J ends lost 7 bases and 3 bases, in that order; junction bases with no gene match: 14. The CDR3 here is CASTPRPGTGGYEQYF. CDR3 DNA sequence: TGTGCCAGCACCCCCCGCCCAGGGACAGGTGGCTACGAGCAGTACTTC.